The rows below give T cell receptor beta chains drawn from one sample of a study of T cells in localized non-small cell lung cancer. The repertoire was sequenced with immunoSEQ multiplex PCR; TCRdb's copy has only in-frame clones and lacks some. This table has under 55,000 clones, roughly 90% appearing once. The sample in question was PBMCs, obtained before any cancer treatment. These TCRs come from a woman aged 35 to 70 with stage II lung adenocarcinoma. Both conserved end residues are part of each CDR3. Fields, in order: clone size, V gene, J gene, D gene, CDR3 DNA, CDR3 protein. D genes are given only for firm matches. Part of the rows lack a size; the others show once, few, many or a class for expanded clones.

abundance: -; v_gene: TRBV7-8; j_gene: TRBJ1-1; d_gene: -; CDR3nt: TGTGCCAGCAGCGCACAACAGCCCTCGACGTCTGAAGCTTTCTTT; CDR3aa: CASSAQQPSTSEAFF
abundance: -; v_gene: TRBV7-2; j_gene: TRBJ2-5; d_gene: -; CDR3nt: TGTGCCAGCAGCTTATCCTCCCGCGGGGAGACCCAGTACTTC; CDR3aa: CASSLSSRGETQYF
abundance: -; v_gene: TRBV28; j_gene: TRBJ1-4; d_gene: -; CDR3nt: TGTGCCAGCAGAAAGGGGGGATCTAATGAAAAACTGTTTTTT; CDR3aa: CASRKGGSNEKLFF
abundance: -; v_gene: TRBV13; j_gene: TRBJ2-1; d_gene: TRBD2; CDR3nt: TGTGCCAGCAGCTGGGGGACTAGCGGGGGCAATGAGCAGTTCTTC; CDR3aa: CASSWGTSGGNEQFF
abundance: once; v_gene: TRBV10-3; j_gene: TRBJ2-4; d_gene: -; CDR3nt: TGTGCCATCAGTGAATCCCGGGACGCAGGAAACATTCAGTACTTC; CDR3aa: CAISESRDAGNIQYF
abundance: -; v_gene: TRBV2; j_gene: TRBJ2-2; d_gene: -; CDR3nt: TGTGCCAGCAGTGAAGCGCCCCTAGTCGGGGAGCTGTTTTTT; CDR3aa: CASSEAPLVGELFF
abundance: once; v_gene: TRBV5-8; j_gene: TRBJ1-2; d_gene: -; CDR3nt: TGTGCCAGCACCCCCCCGGGAGGGTACTATGGCTACACCTTC; CDR3aa: CASTPPGGYYGYTF
abundance: -; v_gene: TRBV16; j_gene: TRBJ1-5; d_gene: TRBD1; CDR3nt: TGTGCCAGCAGCAAGACAGGGAGCAATCAGCCCCAGCATTTT; CDR3aa: CASSKTGSNQPQHF
abundance: -; v_gene: TRBV6-5; j_gene: TRBJ2-3; d_gene: -; CDR3nt: TGTGCCAGCTCCCGGGGAAACACAGATACGCAGTATTTT; CDR3aa: CASSRGNTDTQYF
abundance: once; v_gene: TRBV6-6; j_gene: TRBJ2-3; d_gene: TRBD2; CDR3nt: TGTGCCAGCAGTTACTCGAGCGGGGGGGCGGGAGATACGCAGTATTTT; CDR3aa: CASSYSSGGAGDTQYF
abundance: -; v_gene: TRBV10-2; j_gene: TRBJ2-1; d_gene: -; CDR3nt: TGCGCCACTAAGGAGGCAAGCTCCTACAATGAGCAGTTCTTC; CDR3aa: CATKEASSYNEQFF
abundance: -; v_gene: TRBV27; j_gene: TRBJ2-6; d_gene: -; CDR3nt: TGTGCCAGCAGTTTATTCGCTAACTCTGGGGCCAACGTCCTGACTTTC; CDR3aa: CASSLFANSGANVLTF
abundance: -; v_gene: TRBV5-1; j_gene: TRBJ1-1; d_gene: -; CDR3nt: TGCGCCAGCAGCTTGGCCTCGGCAGAGAACACTGAAGCTTTCTTT; CDR3aa: CASSLASAENTEAFF
abundance: -; v_gene: TRBV5-1; j_gene: TRBJ1-5; d_gene: -; CDR3nt: TGCGCCAGCAGCTCGCAAGGTGGGGATCAGCCCCAGCATTTT; CDR3aa: CASSSQGGDQPQHF
abundance: -; v_gene: TRBV7-9; j_gene: TRBJ2-5; d_gene: -; CDR3nt: TGTGCCAGCAGCCATAGCCATAACCGGACCCAGTACTTC; CDR3aa: CASSHSHNRTQYF
abundance: -; v_gene: TRBV5-6; j_gene: TRBJ1-5; d_gene: -; CDR3nt: TGTGCCAGCAGCTTTGGGTGGGCACGCGATAGCCAGCCCCAGCATTTT; CDR3aa: CASSFGWARDSQPQHF
abundance: -; v_gene: TRBV13; j_gene: TRBJ2-1; d_gene: -; CDR3nt: TGTGCCAGCAGCTTCCAGGTAAGCTCCTACAATGAGCAGTTCTTC; CDR3aa: CASSFQVSSYNEQFF
abundance: -; v_gene: TRBV4-1; j_gene: TRBJ1-5; d_gene: -; CDR3nt: TGCGCCAGCAGCCATGGGGGGTATAAGAATCAGCCCCAGCATTTT; CDR3aa: CASSHGGYKNQPQHF
abundance: -; v_gene: TRBV5-1; j_gene: TRBJ2-5; d_gene: -; CDR3nt: TGCGCCAGCAGCAAACAGGGCGACCCAGAGACCCAGTACTTC; CDR3aa: CASSKQGDPETQYF
abundance: -; v_gene: TRBV7-9; j_gene: TRBJ2-7; d_gene: -; CDR3nt: TGTGCCAGCAGCTCTGGACTACTCTACGAGCAGTACTTC; CDR3aa: CASSSGLLYEQYF
abundance: -; v_gene: TRBV10-3; j_gene: TRBJ2-3; d_gene: -; CDR3nt: TGTGCCATCAGTGGCTTGGAGGCGGTCACAGATACGCAGTATTTT; CDR3aa: CAISGLEAVTDTQYF
abundance: -; v_gene: TRBV6-5; j_gene: TRBJ1-3; d_gene: TRBD1; CDR3nt: TGTGCCAGCAGCCGGGACAGCCCTGGAAACACCATATATTTT; CDR3aa: CASSRDSPGNTIYF
abundance: -; v_gene: TRBV19; j_gene: TRBJ1-5; d_gene: -; CDR3nt: TGTGCCGGCGGCCTTTCGGCAAATCAGCCCCAGCATTTT; CDR3aa: CAGGLSANQPQHF
abundance: -; v_gene: TRBV15; j_gene: TRBJ1-5; d_gene: -; CDR3nt: TGTGCCACCAGCTCCGGAGAAGTAGGGAAGAATCAGCCCCAGCATTTT; CDR3aa: CATSSGEVGKNQPQHF
abundance: -; v_gene: TRBV7-9; j_gene: TRBJ2-1; d_gene: TRBD2; CDR3nt: TGTGCCAGCAGCGGAGCTGTGGGCGGGAGATACAATGAGCAGTTCTTC; CDR3aa: CASSGAVGGRYNEQFF
abundance: -; v_gene: TRBV10-3; j_gene: TRBJ2-1; d_gene: -; CDR3nt: TGTGCCATCAGTGAGGGTGGATCCGGCAATGAGCAGTTCTTC; CDR3aa: CAISEGGSGNEQFF
abundance: -; v_gene: TRBV7-9; j_gene: TRBJ2-7; d_gene: -; CDR3nt: TGTGCCAGCAGCTTAAGCTCCGGGACGGTATCCTACGAGCAGTACTTC; CDR3aa: CASSLSSGTVSYEQYF
abundance: -; v_gene: TRBV28; j_gene: TRBJ2-7; d_gene: TRBD1; CDR3nt: TGTGCCAGCAGTTGGGGGTGGGGACAGGGTTACGAGCAGTACTTC; CDR3aa: CASSWGWGQGYEQYF
abundance: -; v_gene: TRBV15; j_gene: TRBJ2-7; d_gene: TRBD2; CDR3nt: TGTGCCACCAGCAGAGATGGGCGGGGGATCCCCTACGAGCAGTACTTC; CDR3aa: CATSRDGRGIPYEQYF
abundance: -; v_gene: TRBV29-1; j_gene: TRBJ1-1; d_gene: TRBD1; CDR3nt: TGCAGCGTTGAAGATCCAGCAGGGGGCAACACTGAAGCTTTCTTT; CDR3aa: CSVEDPAGGNTEAFF
abundance: once; v_gene: TRBV7-2; j_gene: TRBJ1-2; d_gene: -; CDR3nt: TGTGCCAGCAGCTTAGCGGACGGAAACTATGGCTACACCTTC; CDR3aa: CASSLADGNYGYTF
abundance: -; v_gene: TRBV29-1; j_gene: TRBJ2-5; d_gene: -; CDR3nt: TGCAGCGTGGCCCAGGCGTTTGGGACCCAGTACTTC; CDR3aa: CSVAQAFGTQYF
abundance: -; v_gene: TRBV27; j_gene: TRBJ2-5; d_gene: TRBD2; CDR3nt: TGTGCCAGCAGTTTAGAGCCTAGCGGGAGGGGAGAGACCCAGTACTTC; CDR3aa: CASSLEPSGRGETQYF
abundance: once; v_gene: TRBV7-9; j_gene: TRBJ1-2; d_gene: -; CDR3nt: TGTGCCAGCAGCTCCCTACAGGGAATGGACTATGGCTACACCTTC; CDR3aa: CASSSLQGMDYGYTF
abundance: -; v_gene: TRBV7-9; j_gene: TRBJ2-4; d_gene: TRBD1; CDR3nt: TGTGCCAGCAGCCCCGACAGGGTATCCAAAAACATTCAGTACTTC; CDR3aa: CASSPDRVSKNIQYF
abundance: -; v_gene: TRBV13; j_gene: TRBJ2-7; d_gene: -; CDR3nt: TGTGCCAGCAGCCGAGACAGTACCTACGAGCAGTACTTC; CDR3aa: CASSRDSTYEQYF
abundance: -; v_gene: TRBV6-1; j_gene: TRBJ2-3; d_gene: -; CDR3nt: TGTGCCAGCAGTGCAGGGGGACTCACAGATACGCAGTATTTT; CDR3aa: CASSAGGLTDTQYF
abundance: -; v_gene: TRBV7-2; j_gene: TRBJ1-4; d_gene: TRBD1; CDR3nt: TGTGCCAGCAGCCCAAGACAGGGGGTTTTCGATGAAAAACTGTTTTTT; CDR3aa: CASSPRQGVFDEKLFF
abundance: -; v_gene: TRBV29-1; j_gene: TRBJ2-1; d_gene: -; CDR3nt: TGCAGCGTTAGATTGGGGTCCTTGAGCTCCTACAATGAGCAGTTCTTC; CDR3aa: CSVRLGSLSSYNEQFF
abundance: -; v_gene: TRBV9; j_gene: TRBJ1-1; d_gene: TRBD1; CDR3nt: TGTGCCAGCAGCGCCCGGACAGGGGGGGGTCCTGAAGCTTTCTTT; CDR3aa: CASSARTGGGPEAFF
abundance: -; v_gene: TRBV5-6; j_gene: TRBJ2-2; d_gene: TRBD2; CDR3nt: TGTGCCAGCAGCTTACTAGCGGGAATCACCGGGGAGCTGTTTTTT; CDR3aa: CASSLLAGITGELFF
abundance: -; v_gene: TRBV19; j_gene: TRBJ1-5; d_gene: TRBD1; CDR3nt: TGTGCCAGTATGGGGACAGGGGGCAATCAGCCCCAGCATTTT; CDR3aa: CASMGTGGNQPQHF
abundance: -; v_gene: TRBV25-1; j_gene: TRBJ2-7; d_gene: -; CDR3nt: TGTGCCAGTTCTCCTGGGGCCTACGAGCAGTACTTC; CDR3aa: CASSPGAYEQYF
abundance: -; v_gene: TRBV27; j_gene: TRBJ2-3; d_gene: TRBD1; CDR3nt: TGTGCCAGCATGCACAGGGGTAGGGTAGATACGCAGTATTTT; CDR3aa: CASMHRGRVDTQYF
abundance: -; v_gene: TRBV19; j_gene: TRBJ2-1; d_gene: -; CDR3nt: TGTGCCAGTAGTTTCCGGTCAAAGGGGGGTGAGCAGTTCTTC; CDR3aa: CASSFRSKGGEQFF
abundance: once; v_gene: TRBV6-6; j_gene: TRBJ1-5; d_gene: -; CDR3nt: TGTGCCAGCACTCCTGAGGGGGTCAATCAGCCCCAGCATTTT; CDR3aa: CASTPEGVNQPQHF
abundance: -; v_gene: TRBV7-9; j_gene: TRBJ2-3; d_gene: -; CDR3nt: TGTGCCAGCAGCCTTGGGAGCGGTTACACAGATACGCAGTATTTT; CDR3aa: CASSLGSGYTDTQYF
abundance: -; v_gene: TRBV5-1; j_gene: TRBJ2-5; d_gene: -; CDR3nt: TGCGCCAGCAGCCCGGATTTGTACCAAGAGACCCAGTACTTC; CDR3aa: CASSPDLYQETQYF
abundance: once; v_gene: TRBV18; j_gene: TRBJ1-2; d_gene: -; CDR3nt: TGTGCCAGCTCACCCGGGGCAGGGGTTTATGGCTACACCTTC; CDR3aa: CASSPGAGVYGYTF
abundance: -; v_gene: TRBV5-1; j_gene: TRBJ2-5; d_gene: TRBD2; CDR3nt: TGCGCCAGCAGCTTGGCTAGCGGGGGGGCCAACCAAGAGACCCAGTACTTC; CDR3aa: CASSLASGGANQETQYF
abundance: -; v_gene: TRBV29-1; j_gene: TRBJ1-2; d_gene: -; CDR3nt: TGCAGCGTTGAAGCGGCTACCTCTAACTATGGCTACACCTTC; CDR3aa: CSVEAATSNYGYTF
abundance: -; v_gene: TRBV7-3; j_gene: TRBJ2-1; d_gene: TRBD1; CDR3nt: TGTGCCAGCAGCGCCGGACAGGGGGGTCGGAATGAGCAGTTCTTC; CDR3aa: CASSAGQGGRNEQFF
abundance: -; v_gene: TRBV10-3; j_gene: TRBJ2-1; d_gene: TRBD2; CDR3nt: TGTGCCATCAGTGAGAGTGCGGGGGGTCGCTCCTACAATGAGCAGTTCTTC; CDR3aa: CAISESAGGRSYNEQFF
abundance: -; v_gene: TRBV18; j_gene: TRBJ2-7; d_gene: -; CDR3nt: TGTGCCAGCTCCCTCTTCGGCCAAAATACCTACGAGCAGTACTTC; CDR3aa: CASSLFGQNTYEQYF
abundance: -; v_gene: TRBV28; j_gene: TRBJ2-3; d_gene: TRBD2; CDR3nt: TGTGCCAGCAGTCCGGGGACTAGCGGGAGGGGGGCTACGCAGTATTTT; CDR3aa: CASSPGTSGRGATQYF
abundance: -; v_gene: TRBV28; j_gene: TRBJ2-5; d_gene: -; CDR3nt: TGTGCCACCAAAGATCCGCGGGAGACCCAGTACTTC; CDR3aa: CATKDPRETQYF
abundance: -; v_gene: TRBV6-5; j_gene: TRBJ2-3; d_gene: TRBD2; CDR3nt: TGTGCCAGCAGCTCCGGGACTAGCGGGAGAAGCAAGTATTTT; CDR3aa: CASSSGTSGRSKYF
abundance: -; v_gene: TRBV5-1; j_gene: TRBJ2-5; d_gene: TRBD1; CDR3nt: TGCGCCAGCAGCTTGGGGGCCACCGGGACAGCCCAAGAGACCCAGTACTTC; CDR3aa: CASSLGATGTAQETQYF
abundance: once; v_gene: TRBV4-1; j_gene: TRBJ2-2; d_gene: TRBD2; CDR3nt: TGCGCCAGCAGCCAAGATACAGGGGTAGCGGGAGTTCTTGGGGGTTCCGGGGAGCTGTTTTTT; CDR3aa: CASSQDTGVAGVLGGSGELFF